One and the same sample provided the 13 T cell receptor beta chains below, sequenced in a study of blood T cell repertoires in COVID-19. Clones were sequenced by immunoSEQ multiplex PCR, and TCRdb holds only the in-frame ones, with some missing. Of some 120,000 clones listed, approximately 84% were seen once; the top ten hold around 7.5%. The sequencing input was peripheral blood. All receptors come from a man in his sixties or seventies with active or convalescent COVID-19.

V and J are TRBV7-2 and TRBJ2-3; 9 bases map to TRBD2. The germline gives CDR1 SGHTA, CDR2 FQGNSA. The CDR3 covers 14 residues. V lost 1 base to trimming and J lost 6 bases; unmatched junction nucleotides: 2. CDR3 amino acids: CASSLGSGSDTQYF. CDR3 DNA sequence: TGTGCCAGCAGCTTAGGTAGCGGGAGTGATACGCAGTATTTT.

This chain joins TRBV7-8 and TRBJ2-1, with D tentatively TRBD1 (5 bases). The germline CDR1 and CDR2 sequences are SGHVS and FQNEAQ. The V and J ends lost 0 bases and 9 bases respectively, with 12 bases between them. This CDR3 contains 14 residues. The CDR3 DNA follows: TGTGCCAGCAGCTTAGCCCACCAGGGCGGTGAGCAGTTCTTC. As protein: CASSLAHQGGEQFF.

The chain is built from TRBV2 and TRBJ1-2; 9 bases agree with TRBD1. The CDR3 loop spans 15 amino acids. Per germline, CDR1 SNHLY and CDR2 FYNNEI. Unmatched junction bases numbered 11, after V lost 5 bases and J lost 7 bases. The CDR3 spells CASSQPGQGIGGYTF. Here the CDR3 DNA reads TGTGCCAGCAGTCAGCCGGGACAGGGTATTGGTGGCTACACCTTC.

V and J are TRBV5-6 and TRBJ1-6; D is perhaps TRBD1 (5 bases). This CDR3 spans 13 amino acids. V was pared by 0 bases and J by 9 bases, with 7 bases between. Germline V lookup: CDR1 SGHDT, CDR2 YYEEEE. CDR3 coding DNA: TGTGCCAGCAGCTTGGGTCAGGGTTCACCCCTCCACTTT. It specifies CASSLGQGSPLHF.

The gene calls are TRBV30 and TRBJ1-6, with no clear D. This CDR3 contains 15 residues. From germline, CDR1 is GTSNPN and CDR2 SVGIG (reference sequence). Trimming left V 5 bases short and J 9 bases short, with 20 bases between. CDR3 coding DNA: TGTGCCTGGGGGAGACTGCGGAGGACGGGTTCACCCCTCCACTTT. The encoded protein is CAWGRLRRTGSPLHF.

V and J are TRBV6-5 and TRBJ1-3; weak D call: TRBD1 (6 bases). Germline assignment: CDR1 MNHEY and CDR2 SVGAGI. V was clipped by 2 bases and J by 1 base, with 12 bases between them. The CDR3 has 16 amino acids. Here the CDR3 DNA reads TGTGCCAGCAGTTACGACAGGAGGTATTCTGGAAACACCATATATTTT. Encoded protein: CASSYDRRYSGNTIYF.

V gene TRBV28 combines with J gene TRBJ1-5; D might be TRBD1 (5 bases). CDR1 MDHEN and CDR2 SYDVKM come from the germline V gene. The CDR3 is made up of 14 amino acids. The V end was cut by 3 bases, the J end by 5 bases, with 11 bases between. CDR3 DNA: TGTGCCAGCAGTTTGGAGGGGTACGATCAGCCCCAGCATTTT. This gives the protein CASSLEGYDQPQHF.

The rearrangement links TRBV28 to TRBJ2-3; maybe TRBD2 (6 bases). With 5 bases removed from V and 2 bases from J, the gap between germline ends came to 17 bases. CDR1 and CDR2 (germline): MDHEN, SYDVKM. This CDR3 has 16 amino acids. Written as DNA, the CDR3 is TGTGCCAGCAGTAACTCTAAGCGGGCAAACACAGATACGCAGTATTTT. Amino acids: CASSNSKRANTDTQYF. Using reference TRBV28 and TRBJ2-3 for the parts outside the CDR3, the full variable domain is DVKVTQSSRYLVKRTGEKVFLECVQDMDHENMFWYRQDPGLGLRLIYFSYDVKMKEKGDIPEGYSVSREKKERFSLILESASTNQTSMYLCASSNSKRANTDTQYFGPGTRLTVL.

V is TRBV10-2 and J is TRBJ2-5; maybe TRBD2 (5 bases). The V and J ends lost 7 bases and 4 bases respectively, with 16 bases between them. In germline, CDR1 is WSHSY, CDR2 SAAADI. This CDR3 is built from 14 residues. The CDR3 loop reads CASTHPGVGETQYF. The DNA for the CDR3 is TGCGCCAGCACCCACCCCGGGGTGGGAGAGACCCAGTACTTC.

The chain has TRBV3-1 (or the pseudogene TRBV3-2) and TRBJ2-1, with 13 bases lining up with TRBD2. The germline CDR1 and CDR2 sequences are LGHDT and YNNKEL (reference sequence). With V trimmed by 0 bases and J by 11 bases, 4 bases remained unmatched. CDR3 length: 15 residues. In DNA, the CDR3 is TGTGCCAGCAGCCAAGAAGGGACTAGCGGGGCGAAGCAGTTCTTC. Its translation is CASSQEGTSGAKQFF.

This clone was observed a few times. The chain couples TRBV6-5 to TRBJ1-1, with a possible D match to TRBD1 (6 bases). CDR3 size: 14 residues. V dropped 4 bases and J dropped 6 bases, with 15 bases sitting between them. Germline-derived CDR1 and CDR2 are MNHEY and SVGAGI. CDR3 sequence reads: CASSLQGLGAEAFF. The CDR3 coding sequence is TGTGCCAGCAGTTTACAGGGCTTAGGAGCTGAAGCTTTCTTT.

J is TRBJ1-2 and V is TRBV6-2 or TRBV6-3, with 10 positions matching TRBD1. With 5 bases clipped from V and 8 bases from J, the junction kept 11 bases outside the gene matches. Germline lookup yields CDR1 MNHEY and CDR2 SVGEGT. This CDR3 has 15 residues. The CDR3 protein is CASSATGTGVRGYTF. The CDR3 DNA follows: TGTGCCAGCAGTGCCACCGGGACAGGGGTGAGGGGCTACACCTTC.

A few counts support this clone. The chain combines TRBV6-2 or TRBV6-3 with TRBJ1-1, with D hard to call. The germline V gene has CDR1 MNHEY and CDR2 SVGEGT. The V and J ends lost 6 bases and 7 bases respectively, with 9 bases between them. The CDR3 is 11 residues long. CDR3: CASSHSREAFF. The CDR3, as DNA: TGTGCCAGCAGCCACAGCCGTGAAGCTTTCTTT.